This T cell receptor beta chain is from a study of STAT5B mutations in CD4+ large granular lymphocyte leukemia. Produced via immunoSEQ multiplex PCR; TCRdb's table is partial and in-frame only. The profile shows 20,000 to 25,000 clones, 74% of them singletons. Germline trimming cut 3 bases from V and 8 bases from J; bases unmatched to any gene: 11. CDR1 is LNHNV, CDR2 YYDKDF, per germline (reference sequence). The CDR3 runs 15 residues. Sequenced input: CD4+ T cells from blood buffy coats. The receptor comes from a human donor in good health. This chain links TRBV15 with TRBJ1-2; TRBD1 matches at 8 bases. The CDR3: CATSRSRATGAGYTF. The CDR3 DNA follows: TGTGCCACCAGCAGGTCGCGTGCGACAGGGGCAGGCTACACCTTC.